The entry below describes one T cell receptor (beta chain). These data belong to a study of technical replicates of blood from a few donors. Libraries were prepared by immunoSEQ multiplex PCR; TCRdb keeps only in-frame clonotypes and omits some of them. Counted here are 75,000 to 90,000 clones, about 95% occurring once; the ten biggest clones make up 0.34%. The receptor comes from a human donor in good health. Sequencing was done on a sample of T cells isolated from PBMCs.

This CDR3 reads CASRSGSGFTYEQYF. The CDR3 bases are TGTGCCAGTAGATCGGGGTCTGGGTTTACCTACGAGCAGTACTTC. The chain joins TRBV19 to TRBJ2-7; TRBD2 is a possible D gene (5 bases). Germline lookup yields CDR1 LNHDA and CDR2 SQIVND (reference sequence). CDR3 length: 15 residues. V was trimmed by 6 bases and J by 2 bases, leaving 17 bases between them.